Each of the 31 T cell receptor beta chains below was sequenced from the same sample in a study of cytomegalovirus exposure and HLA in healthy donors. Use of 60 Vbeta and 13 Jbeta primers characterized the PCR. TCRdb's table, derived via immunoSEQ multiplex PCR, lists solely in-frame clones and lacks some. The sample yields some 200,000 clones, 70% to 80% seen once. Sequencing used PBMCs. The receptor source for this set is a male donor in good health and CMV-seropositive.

CDR3 residues: CASSEYGASRYGYTF. For the CDR3, the DNA is TGTGCCAGCAGTGAATACGGAGCCTCTAGGTATGGCTACACCTTC. The chain recombines TRBV6-1 with TRBJ1-2; no firm D call. The V gene's germline CDR1 is MNHNS and CDR2 SASEGT. Trimming took 2 bases from V and 5 from J, leaving 15 bases between them. This CDR3 is 15 amino acids long.

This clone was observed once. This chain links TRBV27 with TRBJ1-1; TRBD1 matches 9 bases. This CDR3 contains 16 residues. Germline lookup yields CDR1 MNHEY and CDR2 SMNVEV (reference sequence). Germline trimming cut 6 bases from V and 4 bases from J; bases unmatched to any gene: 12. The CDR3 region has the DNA TGTGCCAGCAGGACTGAACTTACAGGGGGCGGCACTGAAGCTTTCTTT. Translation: CASRTELTGGGTEAFF.

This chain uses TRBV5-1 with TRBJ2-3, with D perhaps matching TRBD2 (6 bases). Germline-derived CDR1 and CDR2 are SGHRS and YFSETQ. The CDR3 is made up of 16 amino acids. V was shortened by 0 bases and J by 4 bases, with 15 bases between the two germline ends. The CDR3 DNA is TGCGCCAGCAGCTTGGGACTAGTAATTACCGCAGATACGCAGTATTTT. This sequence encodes CASSLGLVITADTQYF.

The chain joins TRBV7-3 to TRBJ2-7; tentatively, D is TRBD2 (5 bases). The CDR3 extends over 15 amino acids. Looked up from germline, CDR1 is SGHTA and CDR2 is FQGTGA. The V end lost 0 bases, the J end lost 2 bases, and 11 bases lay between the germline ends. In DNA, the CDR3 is TGTGCCAGCAGCTTAACCCCCGTACTAGCCTACGAGCAGTACTTC. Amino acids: CASSLTPVLAYEQYF.

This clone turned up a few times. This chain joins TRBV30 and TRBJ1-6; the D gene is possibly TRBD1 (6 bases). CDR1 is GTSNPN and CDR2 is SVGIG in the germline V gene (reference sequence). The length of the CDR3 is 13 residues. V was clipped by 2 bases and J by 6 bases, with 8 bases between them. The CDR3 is CAWSTGSNSPLHF. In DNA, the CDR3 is TGTGCCTGGAGTACAGGGAGTAATTCACCCCTCCACTTT.

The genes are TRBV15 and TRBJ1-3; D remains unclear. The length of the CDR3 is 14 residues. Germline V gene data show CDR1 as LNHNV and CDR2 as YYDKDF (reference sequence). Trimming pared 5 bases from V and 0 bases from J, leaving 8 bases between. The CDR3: CATSVTYSGNTIYF. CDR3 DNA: TGTGCCACCAGCGTTACCTACTCTGGAAACACCATATATTTT. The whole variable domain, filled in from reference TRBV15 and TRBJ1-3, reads DAMVIQNPRYQVTQFGKPVTLSCSQTLNHNVMYWYQQKSSQAPKLLFHYYDKDFNNEADTPDNFQSRRPNTSFCFLDIRSPGLGDTAMYLCATSVTYSGNTIYFGEGSWLTVV.

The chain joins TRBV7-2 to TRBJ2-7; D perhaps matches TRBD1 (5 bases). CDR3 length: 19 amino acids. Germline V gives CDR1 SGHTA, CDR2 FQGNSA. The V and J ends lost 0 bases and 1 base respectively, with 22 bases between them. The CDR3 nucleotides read TGTGCCAGCAGCTTAGCTGCAGGGCTGCGACCGAAGATATCCTACGAGCAGTACTTC. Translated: CASSLAAGLRPKISYEQYF.

The CDR3 sequence is CATSLAGFF. CDR3 coding DNA: TGTGCCACCTCACTCGCCGGTTTCTTT. The chain recombines TRBV19 with TRBJ1-1; the D is unclear. The CDR3 is 9 amino acids. The V gene lost 10 bases and the J gene lost 13 bases, with 13 bases spanning the gap. The germline V gene has CDR1 LNHDA and CDR2 SQIVND (reference sequence).

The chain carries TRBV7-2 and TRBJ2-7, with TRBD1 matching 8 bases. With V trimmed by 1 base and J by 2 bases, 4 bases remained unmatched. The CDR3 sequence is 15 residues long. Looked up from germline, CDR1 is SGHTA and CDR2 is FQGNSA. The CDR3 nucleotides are TGTGCCAGCAGCTTAGACAGGGGGAGAACCTACGAGCAGTACTTC. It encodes CASSLDRGRTYEQYF.

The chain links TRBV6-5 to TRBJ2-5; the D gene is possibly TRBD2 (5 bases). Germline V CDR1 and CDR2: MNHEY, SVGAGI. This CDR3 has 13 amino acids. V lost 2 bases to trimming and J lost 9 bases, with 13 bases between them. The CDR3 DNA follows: TGTGCCAGCAGTTACAGTCTCTTCGGGGCCCAGTACTTC. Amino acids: CASSYSLFGAQYF.

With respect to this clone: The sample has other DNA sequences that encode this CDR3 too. DNA for the CDR3: TGTGCCAGCAGTTTAAGCGGGACTAGCGGCTCCTACGAGCAGTACTTC. As protein: CASSLSGTSGSYEQYF. The V gene is TRBV27, the J gene TRBJ2-7; TRBD2 matches 11 bases. Unmatched junction bases numbered 3, after V lost 2 bases and J lost 0 bases. CDR3 length: 16 amino acids. Germline-derived CDR1 and CDR2 are MNHEY and SMNVEV (reference sequence).

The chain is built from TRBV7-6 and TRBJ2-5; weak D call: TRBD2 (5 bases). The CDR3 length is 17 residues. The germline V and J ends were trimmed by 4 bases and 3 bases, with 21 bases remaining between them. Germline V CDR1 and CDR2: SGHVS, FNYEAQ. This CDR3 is CASSSSVRSGNEETQYF. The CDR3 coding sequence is TGTGCCAGCAGCTCTTCCGTCCGGTCGGGGAACGAAGAGACCCAGTACTTC.

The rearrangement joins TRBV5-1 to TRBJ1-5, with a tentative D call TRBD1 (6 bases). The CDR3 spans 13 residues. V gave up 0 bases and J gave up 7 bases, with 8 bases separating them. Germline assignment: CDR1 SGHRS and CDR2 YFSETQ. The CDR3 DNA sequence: TGCGCCAGCAGCTTGGCGGGGGGCCAGCCCCAGCATTTT. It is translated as CASSLAGGQPQHF. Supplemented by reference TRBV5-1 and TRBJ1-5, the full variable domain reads KAGVTQTPRYLIKTRGQQVTLSCSPISGHRSVSWYQQTPGQGLQFLFEYFSETQRNKGNFPGRFSGRQFSNSRSEMNVSTLELGDSALYLCASSLAGGQPQHFGDGTRLSIL.

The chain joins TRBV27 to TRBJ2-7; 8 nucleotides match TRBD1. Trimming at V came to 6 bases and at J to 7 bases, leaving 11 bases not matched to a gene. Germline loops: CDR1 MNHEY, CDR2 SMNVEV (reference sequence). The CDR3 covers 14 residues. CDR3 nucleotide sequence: TGTGCCAGCAGCCCTAAAACAGGGGGAGAGGAGCAGTACTTC. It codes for CASSPKTGGEEQYF.

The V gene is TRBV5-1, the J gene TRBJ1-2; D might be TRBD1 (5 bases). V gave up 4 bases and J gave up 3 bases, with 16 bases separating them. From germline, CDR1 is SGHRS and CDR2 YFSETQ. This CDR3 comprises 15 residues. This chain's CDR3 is CASSLRLGGDYGYTF. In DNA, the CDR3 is TGCGCCAGCAGCCTCCGGCTCGGGGGTGACTATGGCTACACCTTC.

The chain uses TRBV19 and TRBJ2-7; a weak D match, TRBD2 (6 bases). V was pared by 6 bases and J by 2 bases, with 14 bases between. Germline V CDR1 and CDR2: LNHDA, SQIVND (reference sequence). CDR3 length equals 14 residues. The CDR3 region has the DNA TGTGCCAGTAGCGAGATCCGGGGGACCTACGAGCAGTACTTC. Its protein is CASSEIRGTYEQYF.

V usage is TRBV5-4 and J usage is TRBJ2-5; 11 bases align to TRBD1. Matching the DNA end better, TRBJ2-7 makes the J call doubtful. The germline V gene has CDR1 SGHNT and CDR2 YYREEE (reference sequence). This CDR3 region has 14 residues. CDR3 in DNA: TGTGCCAGCAGCCCAGGGACAGGGGGATACGAGCAGTACTTC. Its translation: CASSPGTGGYEQYF.

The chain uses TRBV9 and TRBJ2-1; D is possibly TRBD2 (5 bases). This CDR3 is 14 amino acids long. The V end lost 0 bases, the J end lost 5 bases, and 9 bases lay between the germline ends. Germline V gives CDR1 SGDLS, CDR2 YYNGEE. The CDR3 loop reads CASSVDEGNNEQFF. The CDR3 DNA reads TGTGCCAGCAGCGTAGATGAGGGTAACAATGAGCAGTTCTTC.

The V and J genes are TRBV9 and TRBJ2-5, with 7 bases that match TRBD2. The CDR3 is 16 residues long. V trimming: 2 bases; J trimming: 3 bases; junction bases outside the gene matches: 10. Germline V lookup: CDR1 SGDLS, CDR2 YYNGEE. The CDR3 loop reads CASSVGIGAGEETQYF. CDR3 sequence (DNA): TGTGCCAGCAGCGTGGGGATAGGGGCGGGAGAAGAGACCCAGTACTTC.

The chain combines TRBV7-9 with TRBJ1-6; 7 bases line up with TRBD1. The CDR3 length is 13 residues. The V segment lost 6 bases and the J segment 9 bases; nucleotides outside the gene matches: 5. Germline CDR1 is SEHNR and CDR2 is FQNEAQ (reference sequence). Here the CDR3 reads CASRGQKISPLHF. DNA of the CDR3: TGTGCCAGCAGGGGACAGAAGATTTCACCCCTCCACTTT.

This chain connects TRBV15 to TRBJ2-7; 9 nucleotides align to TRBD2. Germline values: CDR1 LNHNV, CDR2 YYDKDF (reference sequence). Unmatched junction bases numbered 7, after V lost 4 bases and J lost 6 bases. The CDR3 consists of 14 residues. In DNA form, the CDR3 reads TGTGCCACCAGCACCTTTAGCGGGGGCTCCGAGCAGTACTTC. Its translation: CATSTFSGGSEQYF.

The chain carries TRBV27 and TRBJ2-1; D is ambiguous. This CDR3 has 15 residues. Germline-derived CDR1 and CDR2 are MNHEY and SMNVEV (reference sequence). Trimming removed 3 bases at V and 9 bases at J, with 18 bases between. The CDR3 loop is CASSFKTPDSGEQFF. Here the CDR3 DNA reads TGTGCCAGCAGTTTTAAAACCCCAGATTCAGGTGAGCAGTTCTTC.

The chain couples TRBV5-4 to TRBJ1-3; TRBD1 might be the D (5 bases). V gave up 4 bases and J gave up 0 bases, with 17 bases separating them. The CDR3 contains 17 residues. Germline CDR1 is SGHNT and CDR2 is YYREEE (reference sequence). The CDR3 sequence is CASSKSGGFNSGNTIYF. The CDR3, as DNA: TGTGCCAGCAGCAAAAGTGGGGGGTTCAACTCTGGAAACACCATATATTTT.

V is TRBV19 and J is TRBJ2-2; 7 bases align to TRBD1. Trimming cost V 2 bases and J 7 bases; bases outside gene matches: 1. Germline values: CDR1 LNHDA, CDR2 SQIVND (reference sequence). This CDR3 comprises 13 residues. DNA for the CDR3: TGTGCCAGTAGTATAACAGGGGACGGGGAGCTGTTTTTT. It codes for CASSITGDGELFF.

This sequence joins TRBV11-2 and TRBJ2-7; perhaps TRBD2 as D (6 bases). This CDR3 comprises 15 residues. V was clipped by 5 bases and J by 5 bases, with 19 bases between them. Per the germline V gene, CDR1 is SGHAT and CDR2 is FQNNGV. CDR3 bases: TGTGCCAGCAGCGCCTCGGGACGGGGGAGTAACGAGCAGTACTTC. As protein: CASSASGRGSNEQYF.

The CDR3 region is CASSLYELTDTQYF. DNA of the CDR3: TGCGCCAGCAGCTTGTACGAGCTTACAGATACGCAGTATTTT. This chain links TRBV5-1 with TRBJ2-3; D is ambiguous. This CDR3 has 14 amino acids. Germline CDR1 reads SGHRS; CDR2 reads YFSETQ. Trimming took 1 base from V and 3 from J, leaving 9 bases between them. The complete variable domain, with remaining parts taken from reference TRBV5-1 and TRBJ2-3, reads KAGVTQTPRYLIKTRGQQVTLSCSPISGHRSVSWYQQTPGQGLQFLFEYFSETQRNKGNFPGRFSGRQFSNSRSEMNVSTLELGDSALYLCASSLYELTDTQYFGPGTRLTVL.

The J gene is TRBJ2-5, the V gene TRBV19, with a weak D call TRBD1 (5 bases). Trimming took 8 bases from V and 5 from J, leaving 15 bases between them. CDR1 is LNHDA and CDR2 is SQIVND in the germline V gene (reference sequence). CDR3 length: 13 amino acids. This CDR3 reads CASRLGHLETQYF. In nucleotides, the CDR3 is TGTGCCAGTCGCCTCGGACACTTGGAGACCCAGTACTTC.

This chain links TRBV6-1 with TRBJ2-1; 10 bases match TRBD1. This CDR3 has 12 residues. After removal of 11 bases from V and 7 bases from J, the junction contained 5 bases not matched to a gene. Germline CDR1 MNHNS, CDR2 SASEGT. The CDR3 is CAVGDRGNEQFF. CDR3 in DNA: TGTGCCGTTGGGGACAGGGGAAATGAGCAGTTCTTC.

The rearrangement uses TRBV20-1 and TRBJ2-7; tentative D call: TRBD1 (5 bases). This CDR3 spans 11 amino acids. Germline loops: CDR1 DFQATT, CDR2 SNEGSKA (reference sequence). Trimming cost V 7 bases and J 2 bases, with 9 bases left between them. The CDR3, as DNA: TGCAGTGGACAGAACCCCTACGAGCAGTACTTC. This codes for CSGQNPYEQYF.

CDR3 loop: CASRMDRDRANSPLHF. The CDR3 DNA sequence: TGTGCCAGCAGGATGGACAGGGACAGGGCTAATTCACCCCTCCACTTT. The chain employs TRBV5-6 and TRBJ1-6; TRBD1 aligns across 9 bases. The germline gives CDR1 SGHDT, CDR2 YYEEEE. V lost 5 bases, J lost 6 bases, and 9 bases stayed unmatched. CDR3 size: 16 residues.

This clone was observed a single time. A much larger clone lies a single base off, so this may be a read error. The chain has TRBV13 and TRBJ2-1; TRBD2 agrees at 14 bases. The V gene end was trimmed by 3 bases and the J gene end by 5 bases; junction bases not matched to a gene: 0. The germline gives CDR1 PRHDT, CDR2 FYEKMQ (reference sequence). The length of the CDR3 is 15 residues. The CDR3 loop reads CASSLGLAGDNEQFF. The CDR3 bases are TGTGCCAGCAGCTTGGGACTAGCGGGAGACAATGAGCAGTTCTTC.